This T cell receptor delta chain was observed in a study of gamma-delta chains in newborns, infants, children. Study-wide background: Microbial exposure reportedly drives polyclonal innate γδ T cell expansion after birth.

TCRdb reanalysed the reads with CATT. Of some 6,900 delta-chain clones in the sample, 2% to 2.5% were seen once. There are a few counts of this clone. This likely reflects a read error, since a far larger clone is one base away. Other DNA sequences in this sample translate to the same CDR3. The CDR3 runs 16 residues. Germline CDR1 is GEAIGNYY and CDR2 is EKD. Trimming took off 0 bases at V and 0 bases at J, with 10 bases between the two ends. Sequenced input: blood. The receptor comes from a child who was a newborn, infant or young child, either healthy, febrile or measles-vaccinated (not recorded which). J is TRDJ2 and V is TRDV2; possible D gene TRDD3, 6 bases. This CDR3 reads CACDTVGGALTAQLFF. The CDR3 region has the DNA TGTGCCTGTGACACCGTGGGGGGAGCTTTGACAGCACAACTCTTCTTT.